A single sample is the source of the 16 T cell receptor beta chains below, sequenced in a study of blood T cell repertoires in COVID-19. The data were produced by immunoSEQ multiplex PCR, yet TCRdb's version contains in-frame clones alone and is incomplete. The sample yields about 390,000 clones, around 87% seen once. Specimen: peripheral blood. The receptors derive from a woman in her fifties or sixties with COVID-19, enrolled during active disease.

This chain joins TRBV19 and TRBJ1-6, with a weak D call TRBD1 (6 bases). The CDR3 loop spans 16 amino acids. V gave up 3 bases and J gave up 10 bases, with 19 bases separating them. The germline V gene has CDR1 LNHDA and CDR2 SQIVND (reference sequence). The CDR3: CASSMSRGIKWSPLHF. Written as DNA, the CDR3 is TGTGCCAGTAGTATGAGCAGGGGAATAAAGTGGTCACCCCTCCACTTT.

V gene TRBV5-5 combines with J gene TRBJ1-1; D remains unclear. CDR3 size: 11 residues. CDR1 is SGHKS, CDR2 YYEKEE, per germline (reference sequence). The ends were cut back, 4 bases at V and 7 bases at J, with 8 bases in the middle. The CDR3 is CASSQAIEAFF. The CDR3 bases are TGTGCCAGCAGCCAGGCAATTGAAGCTTTCTTT.

V is TRBV2 and J is TRBJ1-6, with D perhaps TRBD1 (6 bases). In germline, CDR1 is SNHLY, CDR2 FYNNEI. V was clipped by 3 bases and J by 8 bases, with 17 bases between them. This CDR3 region has 16 residues. CDR3 coding DNA: TGTGCCAGCAGTGAGGCGGGGGCGACAGGCTATTCACCCCTCCACTTT. Protein sequence: CASSEAGATGYSPLHF.

The chain couples TRBV20-1 to TRBJ1-1; D uncertain. Germline V gene lookup returns CDR1 DFQATT and CDR2 SNEGSKA (reference sequence). This CDR3 contains 8 residues. The V end was cut by 8 bases, the J end by 10 bases, with 8 bases between. The CDR3 nucleotides are TGCAGTCCCAGTCCAGCTTTCTTT. Its protein product is CSPSPAFF.

This clone was observed once. The chain carries TRBV12-3 or TRBV12-4 and TRBJ2-1; 13 nucleotides match TRBD2. The trim removed 6 bases at V and 10 bases at J, leaving 3 bases unmatched. CDR3 size: 13 residues. The CDR3 spells CASSMTSGGEQFF. The CDR3 DNA sequence: TGTGCCAGCAGCATGACTAGCGGGGGGGAGCAGTTCTTC.

Concerning this clone itself: The same CDR3 can be traced to other DNA sequences in this sample. This chain uses TRBV5-8 with TRBJ2-5; 7 bases align to TRBD1. This CDR3 region has 16 residues. Germline V gene lookup returns CDR1 SGHTS and CDR2 YDEGEE. V was pared by 0 bases and J by 1 base, with 6 bases of the junction left unmatched. CDR3 coding DNA: TGTGCCAGCAGCTTGGGCCCCTCAGGGGGCCAAGAGACCCAGTACTTC. This codes for CASSLGPSGGQETQYF.

J is TRBJ2-2 and V is TRBV5-6, with TRBD2 matching over 7 bases. V dropped 4 bases and J dropped 0; count of bases not matched to a gene: 6. The CDR3 is 16 residues long. CDR1 is SGHDT and CDR2 is YYEEEE in the germline V gene. The CDR3 DNA is TGTGCCAGCAGCCGGAGGGCGGGGGCGAACACCGGGGAGCTGTTTTTT. This encodes CASSRRAGANTGELFF.

This clone was seen only a few times. J is TRBJ1-3 and V is TRBV4-1; D uncertain. The CDR3 is 16 amino acids. Germline V lookup: CDR1 MGHRA, CDR2 YSYEKL. Between the trimmed V and J ends, which lost 0 bases and 0 bases, there was a span of 9 bases. The CDR3 nucleotides are TGCGCCAGCAGCCAAGATGGTACCAGCTCTGGAAACACCATATATTTT. Translated, it gives CASSQDGTSSGNTIYF.

The chain recombines TRBV15 with TRBJ1-2, with D perhaps TRBD1 (5 bases). The CDR3 sequence is 16 residues long. Trimming shortened V by 5 bases and J by 4 bases, and 20 bases separated the two germline ends. Germline lookup yields CDR1 LNHNV and CDR2 YYDKDF (reference sequence). CDR3 amino acids: CATSPDRAGGSYGYTF. The DNA of the CDR3 is TGTGCCACCAGCCCAGATCGGGCGGGGGGGAGCTATGGCTACACCTTC. Full variable domain (remainder filled in from reference TRBV15 and TRBJ1-2): DAMVIQNPRYQVTQFGKPVTLSCSQTLNHNVMYWYQQKSSQAPKLLFHYYDKDFNNEADTPDNFQSRRPNTSFCFLDIRSPGLGDTAMYLCATSPDRAGGSYGYTFGSGTRLTVV.

J is TRBJ1-2 and V is TRBV19; TRBD1 is a possible D gene (6 bases). CDR1 is LNHDA and CDR2 is SQIVND in the germline V gene (reference sequence). This CDR3 is 13 amino acids long. The V and J ends lost 6 bases and 1 base respectively, with 9 bases between them. This CDR3 reads CASSRDINYGYTF. CDR3 nucleotide sequence: TGTGCCAGTAGCCGGGACATTAACTATGGCTACACCTTC. Variable domain in full (rest from reference TRBV19 and TRBJ1-2): DGGITQSPKYLFRKEGQNVTLSCEQNLNHDAMYWYRQDPGQGLRLIYYSQIVNDFQKGDIAEGYSVSREKKESFPLTVTSAQKNPTAFYLCASSRDINYGYTFGSGTRLTVV.

On this clone: Other DNA variants within this sample encode the same CDR3. This rearrangement joins TRBV6-5 to TRBJ2-1; D not certain. The CDR3 length is 15 residues. Germline V CDR1 and CDR2: MNHEY, SVGAGI. The ends were cut back, 2 bases at V and 0 bases at J, with 8 bases in the middle. CDR3 residues: CASSYDRSSYNEQFF. The CDR3, as DNA: TGTGCCAGCAGTTACGATAGAAGCTCCTACAATGAGCAGTTCTTC.

The V gene is TRBV9, the J gene TRBJ1-2, with D possibly TRBD1 on 5 matching bases. V shed 0 bases and J shed 7 bases, with 22 bases lying between them. The V gene's germline CDR1 is SGDLS and CDR2 YYNGEE. The CDR3 has 17 amino acids. This chain's CDR3 is CASSVERGWYGGLGYTF. The CDR3 coding sequence is TGTGCCAGCAGCGTAGAGAGGGGCTGGTACGGAGGGCTTGGCTACACCTTC.

Concerning this clone itself: This CDR3 is also generated by other DNA sequences in the sample. The J gene is TRBJ1-5, the V gene TRBV5-1; D is unresolved. Trimming pared 1 base from V and 3 bases from J, leaving 8 bases between. The germline V gene has CDR1 SGHRS and CDR2 YFSETQ. The CDR3 extends over 14 amino acids. The CDR3 loop is CASSLSGNNQPQHF. CDR3 sequence (DNA): TGCGCCAGCAGCTTGTCCGGGAACAATCAGCCCCAGCATTTT.

V and J are TRBV6-1 and TRBJ2-2, with D possibly being TRBD1 (5 bases). The CDR3 loop spans 15 amino acids. V lost 1 base and J lost 1, with 7 bases in between. The germline gives CDR1 MNHNS, CDR2 SASEGT. This CDR3 reads CASSEGTGNTGELFF. The CDR3 DNA reads as TGTGCCAGCAGTGAAGGTACAGGGAACACCGGGGAGCTGTTTTTT.

V usage is TRBV19 and J usage is TRBJ1-2, with D unresolved. The V gene lost 3 bases and the J gene lost 4 bases, with 9 bases spanning the gap. CDR1 and CDR2 (germline): LNHDA, SQIVND (reference sequence). This CDR3 is built from 13 residues. The CDR3 DNA is TGTGCCAGTAGTATCGGGGAAGGCTATGGCTACACCTTC. Residues: CASSIGEGYGYTF. Variable domain in full (rest from reference TRBV19 and TRBJ1-2): DGGITQSPKYLFRKEGQNVTLSCEQNLNHDAMYWYRQDPGQGLRLIYYSQIVNDFQKGDIAEGYSVSREKKESFPLTVTSAQKNPTAFYLCASSIGEGYGYTFGSGTRLTVV.

This chain joins TRBV14 and TRBJ2-1; 8 nucleotides line up with TRBD1. V trimming: 3 bases; J trimming: 2 bases; junction bases outside the gene matches: 3. Germline V CDR1 and CDR2: SGHDN, FVKESK. The CDR3 is made up of 15 amino acids. The CDR3 spells CASSQGTGPYNEQFF. As DNA, the CDR3 is TGTGCCAGCAGCCAGGGGACAGGACCCTACAATGAGCAGTTCTTC.